This is a list of T cell receptor beta chains from one sample in a study of blood T cell repertoires in COVID-19. Libraries were prepared by immunoSEQ multiplex PCR; TCRdb keeps only in-frame clonotypes and omits some of them. Of 200,000 or so clones listed, roughly 82% are singletons. Sequencing input: peripheral blood. These TCRs come from a man aged 40-55 years who had recovered from COVID-19. CDR3s leave out the opening cysteine and the closing phenylalanine or tryptophan.

ASSQSGTGLNYGYT	TRBV16	14	TRBJ1-2
ASSQVQTDTQY	TRBV3-1/TRBV3-2	11	TRBJ2-3
ASSPGTGLGEQY	TRBV7-2	12	TRBJ2-7
ARTPGLVSHEQY	TRBV6-5	12	TRBJ2-7
ASSEDPGQETQY	TRBV2	12	TRBJ2-5
ASSESGDTQY	TRBV19	10	TRBJ2-3
ASHPGRVASGNTIY	TRBV5-1	14	TRBJ1-3
ASSIVPGSNQPQH	TRBV19	13	TRBJ1-5
ASSSSYEQY	TRBV5-4	9	TRBJ2-7
AVSGGDGFSYEQY	TRBV10-3	13	TRBJ2-7
ASSEESLGGYT	TRBV6-1	11	TRBJ1-2
ATSAPIDTQY	TRBV24-1	10	TRBJ2-3
ASSVQGYNEQF	TRBV7-2	11	TRBJ2-1
AISDRRTPRYNEQF	TRBV10-3	14	TRBJ2-1
ASSPGTSGFYEQY	TRBV18	13	TRBJ2-7
ASSQGGEGRNTEAF	TRBV16	14	TRBJ1-1
ASSFFSGGSYNEQF	TRBV6-5	14	TRBJ2-1
ASSQAHTEAF	TRBV3-1/TRBV3-2	10	TRBJ1-1